This is a list of T cell receptor beta chains from one sample in a study of shared clonotypes between healthy human individuals. Produced via immunoSEQ multiplex PCR; TCRdb's table is partial and in-frame only. In the table there are about 710,000 clones, over 60% of which are singletons. Material for sequencing was memory CD4+ T cells sorted from blood. These receptors all stem from a woman in her twenties or thirties in good health. Each CDR3 is given with its conserved first and last residue. A D gene is named only where the DNA matches it firmly. The listing skips clone size in some rows; elsewhere it reads once, few, many or a size class.

D gene	CDR3 length	V gene	J gene	clone size	CDR3 DNA	CDR3 protein
TRBD1	18	TRBV5-4	TRBJ2-6	NA	TGTGCCAGCAGCTCCGGACAGGGGGCTCGCTCTGGGGCCAACGTCCTGACTTTC	CASSSGQGARSGANVLTF
TRBD1	16	TRBV5-1	TRBJ1-1	NA	TGCGCCAGCAGCTCCCGACAGGGGGGATCAGGGACTGAAGCTTTCTTT	CASSSRQGGSGTEAFF
NA	14	TRBV29-1	TRBJ2-1	once	TGCAGCGTTGTTGGCCAAACGGTAGGGAATGAGCAGTTCTTC	CSVVGQTVGNEQFF
NA	13	TRBV7-3	TRBJ1-1	NA	TGTGCCAGCAGCTTGACAGGTGACACTGAAGCTTTCTTT	CASSLTGDTEAFF
TRBD1	15	TRBV4-1	TRBJ1-3	NA	TGCGCCAGCAGCTTCCGGACAGGGGAAGTGGACACCATATATTTT	CASSFRTGEVDTIYF
NA	14	TRBV4-1	TRBJ1-5	NA	TGCGCCAGCAGCCAAGATCCAGGAAATCAGCCCCAGCATTTT	CASSQDPGNQPQHF
TRBD1	16	TRBV7-8	TRBJ2-1	NA	TGTGCCAGCAGCTTAGGATACAGGGGAAGGGGGAATGAGCAGTTCTTC	CASSLGYRGRGNEQFF
NA	17	TRBV25-1	TRBJ2-5	many	TGTGCCAGCAGCGACCTGGAGGGGGTGACAGAGAAAGAGACCCAGTACTTC	CASSDLEGVTEKETQYF
TRBD2	12	TRBV10-2	TRBJ2-7	NA	TGCGCCAGCACGGGGGGTAATTTAGAGCAGTACTTC	CASTGGNLEQYF
NA	13	TRBV27	TRBJ1-4	NA	TGTGCCAGTAAGACGGTCAATAATGAAAAACTGTTTTTT	CASKTVNNEKLFF
TRBD2	17	TRBV4-1	TRBJ2-2	NA	TGCGCCAGCAGCCAAGGGAATCTAGCGGGAGGTATCGGGGAGCTGTTTTTT	CASSQGNLAGGIGELFF
NA	15	TRBV21-1	TRBJ2-7	NA	TGTGCCAGCAGCAAAGTGGGGGGTCTCCACTACGAGCAGTACTTC	CASSKVGGLHYEQYF
NA	14	TRBV28	TRBJ2-7	NA	TGTGCCAGCAGTTCCCCTCGCAGGAACTACGAGCAGTACTTC	CASSSPRRNYEQYF
TRBD1	18	TRBV28	TRBJ1-5	NA	TGTGCCAGCAGTTTCTACGGGACAGGGGTGCTAGGCAATCAGCCCCAGCATTTT	CASSFYGTGVLGNQPQHF
NA	17	TRBV4-1	TRBJ2-2	NA	TGCGCCAGCAGCCAAGGTGCGGGACAGAGCATAACCGGGGAGCTGTTTTTT	CASSQGAGQSITGELFF
NA	14	TRBV25-1	TRBJ2-7	NA	TGTGCCAGCAGTCTGGGGGACCGAAGCTACGAGCAGTACTTC	CASSLGDRSYEQYF
TRBD1	15	TRBV28	TRBJ2-3	NA	TGTGCCAGCAGCGCCGGGACAGGAGCCACAGATACGCAGTATTTT	CASSAGTGATDTQYF
TRBD2	14	TRBV29-1	TRBJ2-7	few	TGCAGCGTTAGAGCGGGAGTAACCTCCTACGAGCAGTACTTC	CSVRAGVTSYEQYF
NA	17	TRBV9	TRBJ2-3	NA	TGTGCCAGCAGCTCCCGTAATGGTCGCAGGGACACAGATACGCAGTATTTT	CASSSRNGRRDTDTQYF
NA	12	TRBV30	TRBJ1-1	NA	TGTGCCTGGAGGGGCGCGGGGACTGAAGCTTTCTTT	CAWRGAGTEAFF
TRBD2	14	TRBV5-4	TRBJ2-5	few	TGTGCCAGCAGCTTGGGACTAGCGTCAGAGACCCAGTACTTC	CASSLGLASETQYF
NA	12	TRBV5-6	TRBJ1-5	NA	TGTGCCAGCAGCTCCTGGGGGCAGCCCCAGCATTTT	CASSSWGQPQHF
TRBD2	18	TRBV11-1	TRBJ2-2	NA	TGTGCCAGCAGCTTAGGTCTGACTAGCGGGATAGGCACCGGGGAGCTGTTTTTT	CASSLGLTSGIGTGELFF
TRBD2	15	TRBV7-9	TRBJ2-3	NA	TGTGCCAGCAGCTTCCTAGCGGGAGTGGAAGATACGCAGTATTTT	CASSFLAGVEDTQYF
TRBD2	18	TRBV11-2	TRBJ2-3	NA	TGTGCCAGCAGCTTGTTACTAGCGGGCTTCGCGGGCACAGATACGCAGTATTTT	CASSLLLAGFAGTDTQYF
TRBD1	15	TRBV2	TRBJ2-7	NA	TGTGCCAGCATCCCCCCGTGGGACAGAACCTACGAGCAGTACTTC	CASIPPWDRTYEQYF